This is a list of T cell receptor beta chains from one sample in a study of shared clonotypes between healthy human individuals. This table comes from immunoSEQ multiplex PCR, and its TCRdb copy is limited to in-frame clones, with some not included. This table holds about 1.5 million clones, roughly 98% found once. What was sequenced was naive CD4+ T cells sorted from blood. The receptors here all came from a man aged 25-45 years in good health. Both conserved end residues are part of each CDR3. The D gene is left open where the match is weak. The size entry is marked missing in some rows and otherwise reads once, few, many or a size class.

D gene	V gene	clone size	J gene	CDR3 DNA	CDR3 protein
-	TRBV5-6	-	TRBJ2-2	TGTGCCAGCAGCTTGGAAATTAAGAACACCGGGGAGCTGTTTTTT	CASSLEIKNTGELFF
TRBD1	TRBV28	-	TRBJ1-5	TGTGCCAGCAGTCCTCGGACAGGGGATGGTCAGCCCCAGCATTTT	CASSPRTGDGQPQHF
-	TRBV5-1	-	TRBJ1-1	TGCGCCAGCAGCTTGAGGGGGAACACTGAAGCTTTCTTT	CASSLRGNTEAFF
-	TRBV5-1	-	TRBJ2-5	TGCGCCAGCAGTGCCATGCCCGAAGAGACCCAGTACTTC	CASSAMPEETQYF
-	TRBV5-4	-	TRBJ2-1	TGTGCCAGCAGCTTGGCAGGCGACAATGAGCAGTTCTTC	CASSLAGDNEQFF
-	TRBV7-3	-	TRBJ1-4	TGTGCCAGCAGCCCAGGGTGGACTAATGAAAAACTGTTTTTT	CASSPGWTNEKLFF
TRBD1	TRBV5-1	-	TRBJ1-1	TGCGCCAGCAGCTTAGGACAGGGGTATGAAGCTTTCTTT	CASSLGQGYEAFF
TRBD2	TRBV6-5	-	TRBJ2-3	TGTGCCAGCAGGCTACTAGCGGGGGATACGCAGTATTTT	CASRLLAGDTQYF
-	TRBV5-6	-	TRBJ2-7	TGTGCTTGCGCATCCGGGGCCGAGCAGTACTTC	CACASGAEQYF
TRBD2	TRBV7-8	-	TRBJ2-1	TGTGCCAGCAGCTTAGTCGGGACTAGCGGGAGTTTTGGTAATGAGCAGTTCTTC	CASSLVGTSGSFGNEQFF
-	TRBV6-1	-	TRBJ1-2	TGTGCCAGCAGTGTTAGCCTCTTGGACAGTGGCGGCTACACCTTC	CASSVSLLDSGGYTF
TRBD1	TRBV6-6	once	TRBJ2-7	TGTGCCAGCAGTTACAGGGGGCAGGGTTACGGCGAGCAGTACTTC	CASSYRGQGYGEQYF
-	TRBV11-2	-	TRBJ2-7	TGTGCCAGCAGCCAAATGACAGCCTACGAGCAGTACTTC	CASSQMTAYEQYF
TRBD1	TRBV10-3	-	TRBJ1-5	TGTGCCATCCGGGGGGGGGACAGTAATCAGCCCCAGCATTTT	CAIRGGDSNQPQHF
-	TRBV19	-	TRBJ2-2	TGTGCCAGTACGGTTGGAGCATCTCCCGGGGAGCTGTTTTTT	CASTVGASPGELFF
TRBD2	TRBV15	-	TRBJ2-3	TGTGCCACCAGCAGGGGGGGGACAGATACGCAGTATTTT	CATSRGGTDTQYF
-	TRBV15	-	TRBJ2-7	TGTGCCACCGGACGGAAACTAGAGGCCTACGAGCAGTACTTC	CATGRKLEAYEQYF
TRBD2	TRBV25-1	-	TRBJ2-1	TGTGCCAGCAGTGGGATTTCAGCGGGAGAGGTGAATGAGCAGTTCTTC	CASSGISAGEVNEQFF
TRBD1	TRBV19	once	TRBJ1-4	TGTGCCAGTAGTATTAACCCCCAGGGGGCATATGAAAAACTGTTTTTT	CASSINPQGAYEKLFF
-	TRBV10-3	-	TRBJ1-3	TGTGCCATCAGTGACCAAGGGGGGCCAGGAAACACCATATATTTT	CAISDQGGPGNTIYF
TRBD2	TRBV28	-	TRBJ2-1	TGTGCCAGCAGTTTAGTAGCGGGAGGTTGGTACAATGAGCAGTTCTTC	CASSLVAGGWYNEQFF
-	TRBV14	-	TRBJ2-2	TGTGCCAGCAGCCCCGAGACAGGACTGTATGCGAACACCGGGGAGCTGTTTTTT	CASSPETGLYANTGELFF
-	TRBV27	-	TRBJ2-7	TGTGCCAGCAGTTTAAGCATGGCCGGACCCTACGAGCAGTACTTC	CASSLSMAGPYEQYF
-	TRBV2	-	TRBJ2-3	TGTGCCAGCGCGCTGCTGGCCTCACTTACCAGCACAGATACGCAGTATTTT	CASALLASLTSTDTQYF
-	TRBV30	few	TRBJ2-3	TGTGCCTGGAGTCTCCGTGGTGGCACAGATACGCAGTATTTT	CAWSLRGGTDTQYF
-	TRBV18	-	TRBJ2-1	TGTGCCAGCTCACAAGGGGCCGGGACGGGGGTCCTTCGGAGGGACAATGAGCAGTTCTTC	CASSQGAGTGVLRRDNEQFF
-	TRBV19	-	TRBJ1-5	TGTGCCAGTAGCGACGACAGTGGAACCAATCAGCCCCAGCATTTT	CASSDDSGTNQPQHF
TRBD1	TRBV5-6	-	TRBJ2-3	TGTGCCAGCAGCGGGGACAGACACACAGATACGCAGTATTTT	CASSGDRHTDTQYF
-	TRBV27	-	TRBJ1-2	TGTGCCAGCAGCCGGGACACCCCAGCGAATGGCTACACCTTC	CASSRDTPANGYTF
TRBD1	TRBV4-3	once	TRBJ2-3	TGCGCCAGCAGCCAAGGAGGCAACGAGGGGGCCTGGACGCAGTATTTT	CASSQGGNEGAWTQYF
-	TRBV28	-	TRBJ1-2	TGTGCCAGCAGTTTAGTAGGCCAGTATGGCTACACCTTC	CASSLVGQYGYTF
TRBD1	TRBV15	-	TRBJ1-5	TGTGCCACCAGAGGGACAGACATATATCAGCCCCAGCATTTT	CATRGTDIYQPQHF
-	TRBV5-1	once	TRBJ2-1	TGCGCCAGCAGTACCGACGCATACAATGAGCAGTTCTTC	CASSTDAYNEQFF
-	TRBV7-6	-	TRBJ2-3	TGTGCCAGCAGCTTCCGGGGTTCCAACGTGCCGTATTTT	CASSFRGSNVPYF
-	TRBV4-2	-	TRBJ1-3	TGTGCCAGCAGCCAAGATTTGGCAGCTGGAAACACCATATATTTT	CASSQDLAAGNTIYF
TRBD1	TRBV7-9	-	TRBJ2-3	TGTGCCAGCAGCCCCAATCCCGGGACAGGGATGACCCCGACAGATACGCAGTATTTT	CASSPNPGTGMTPTDTQYF
-	TRBV7-7	-	TRBJ2-7	TGTGCCAGCAGCCTTGGGGACCTCTACGAGCAGTACTTC	CASSLGDLYEQYF
TRBD1	TRBV6-6	-	TRBJ1-1	TGTGCCAGCAGCGACAGGGGAAACACTGAAGCTTTCTTT	CASSDRGNTEAFF
TRBD1	TRBV5-1	-	TRBJ2-7	TGCGCCAGCAGCAAGACAGGGGTGGATTACGAGCAGTACTTC	CASSKTGVDYEQYF
-	TRBV6-5	-	TRBJ2-1	TGTGCCAGCAGTTACCAACAGAACCACAATGAGCAGTTCTTC	CASSYQQNHNEQFF
-	TRBV7-9	-	TRBJ1-2	TGTGCCAGCAGCTCGCACAGGGTTGGCTACACCTTC	CASSSHRVGYTF
-	TRBV19	-	TRBJ1-5	TGTGCCAGTAGTATTCTAACCTCTTATCAGCCCCAGCATTTT	CASSILTSYQPQHF
TRBD1	TRBV18	-	TRBJ2-7	TGTGCCAGCCCCAGGGACAGCGGTAGCTCCTACGAGCAGTACTTC	CASPRDSGSSYEQYF
-	TRBV5-4	once	TRBJ2-4	TGTGCCACCCAAAGGAGGGGGTCGGCCAAAAACATTCAGTACTTC	CATQRRGSAKNIQYF
TRBD1	TRBV5-1	once	TRBJ2-7	TGCGCCAGCAGCCTGGGACAGGGAGGTCCCGAGCAGTACTTC	CASSLGQGGPEQYF
-	TRBV6-1	once	TRBJ1-3	TGTGCCAGCAGTGATCAGCTCTCTGGAAACACCATATATTTT	CASSDQLSGNTIYF
-	TRBV5-5	-	TRBJ2-7	TGTGCCAGCAGCCCCCTTGTCGAGCAGTACTTC	CASSPLVEQYF
TRBD1	TRBV10-3	-	TRBJ1-1	TGTGCCATCAGTGAGGGGGGGACAGGGAAAGCTTTCTTT	CAISEGGTGKAFF
TRBD1	TRBV14	-	TRBJ1-1	TGTGCCAGCAGCCAAGGAGGACGAGGCAGGGGGCAGGACACTGAAGCTTTCTTT	CASSQGGRGRGQDTEAFF
-	TRBV19	-	TRBJ1-5	TGTGCCAGTAGTATTCCAGCTCAGCCCCAGCATTTT	CASSIPAQPQHF
TRBD1	TRBV18	-	TRBJ1-1	TGTGCCAGCTCACCACGGGGACAGGGGGCTGGCACTGAAGCTTTCTTT	CASSPRGQGAGTEAFF
-	TRBV5-8	-	TRBJ1-2	TGTGCCAGCAGCTTGGGACAGCTCTATGGCTACACCTTC	CASSLGQLYGYTF
-	TRBV28	-	TRBJ2-7	TGTGCCAGCAGTCTCCCTACAGGAATCTACGAGCAGTACTTC	CASSLPTGIYEQYF
TRBD2	TRBV10-3	once	TRBJ2-7	TGTGCCATCAGGGGGACTAGCGGGACCCTCTACGAGCAGTACTTC	CAIRGTSGTLYEQYF
-	TRBV7-9	-	TRBJ2-1	TGTGCCAGCAGCTTAGAGGGTGACCACCGAGTCAATGAGCAGTTCTTC	CASSLEGDHRVNEQFF
TRBD1	TRBV18	-	TRBJ2-7	TGTGCCAGCTCGCTCCCTTCCGGGACAGTACTTACGGAGCAGTACTTC	CASSLPSGTVLTEQYF
TRBD2	TRBV19	-	TRBJ2-2	TGTGCCAGTAGTAAACAGGTCGTGGGAGGGCCCGCCGGGGAGCTGTTTTTT	CASSKQVVGGPAGELFF